This T cell receptor (beta chain) was found in a study of beta chain features in type 1 diabetes. Points from the study as a whole: Type 1 diabetes patients had TCRB CDR3s that were shorter (moderately but significantly so) in all four CD4+ subsets.

CDR1 SQVTM and CDR2 ANQGSEA come from the germline V gene. The CDR3 loop spans 15 amino acids. The trim removed 0 bases at V and 3 bases at J, leaving 4 bases unmatched. As every portion of the isolated RNA was reverse transcribed, the sequencing read expressed TCRB transcripts. Repertoires were generated with immunoSEQ multiplex PCR, while TCRdb's copy carries only in-frame clones and drops some. The sample yields 38,000 or so clones, about two thirds seen once. Worth noting for this clone: The target antigen is unknown.

Cell sorting via CD45RO/CCR7/CD25/CD127/CD95/CD27 was performed to obtain CD4+ naive, central memory, regulatory and stem cell-like memory cells. What was sequenced was Tregs from blood. This chain links TRBV29-1 with TRBJ2-7, with 11 bases that match TRBD1. This clonotype was sampled from a woman aged 30 to 39 in good health. The CDR3 nucleotides read TGCAGCGTTGAAGATGGGACAGGGGGAAGCTACGAGCAGTACTTC. Its translation: CSVEDGTGGSYEQYF.